This T cell receptor beta chain was captured in a study of blood T cells in healthy people across ages. The study, taken as a whole, reports: Total diversity from one million sequenced T cells was likely underestimated. There were more naive CD4+ cells and higher diversity in long-lived donors than in aged donors.

This clonotype showed up just once. The antigen is undetermined. At one end, the junction sequence differs from germline, possibly due to a read error. For the second PCR, which ran for about 6 to 11 cycles, a sample-barcoded 5' primer and a J-beta primer mix were used. Each cDNA was tagged by a template-switch adaptor containing 12 random nucleotides. TCRdb reprocessed the 5' RACE reads with MiXCR, giving one entry per CDR3 protein. The sample records over 600,000 distinct CDR3 sequences, around 38% being singletons. This CDR3 has 14 residues. Germline loops: CDR1 MNHEY, CDR2 SVGAGI. Sequencing was performed on blood. This sequence was found in an elderly man in good health. The chain links TRBV6-5 to TRBJ2-1; a weak D match, TRBD1 (6 bases). The CDR3 DNA reads as TGTGCCACCTCCAGGGGTAACTCCTACAATGCGCAGTTCTTC. Translated: CATSRGNSYNAQFF.